The rows below give T cell receptor beta chains drawn from one sample of a study of blood T cell repertoires in COVID-19. This table comes from immunoSEQ multiplex PCR, and its TCRdb copy is limited to in-frame clones, with some not included. The repertoire has about 300,000 clones, around nine tenths of them found once; the top ten carry roughly 5%. The sequencing input was PBMCs or T cells enriched from blood (not recorded which). Receptors were obtained from a man between 60 and 75 years old who had recovered from COVID-19. Each CDR3 is given with its conserved first and last residue. The order of the fields is V gene, D gene, J gene, clone size, CDR3 DNA, CDR3 protein. The D gene is left open where the match is weak. For some rows the clone size is stated as once, few or many, or as a class when expanded; others skip it.

v_call: TRBV28; d_call: TRBD1; j_call: TRBJ1-2; clone_size: -; cdr3_nt: TGTGCCAGCAGTTCGACAGGGGAGACCTATGGCTACACCTTC; cdr3_aa: CASSSTGETYGYTF
v_call: TRBV9; d_call: TRBD2; j_call: TRBJ2-2; clone_size: -; cdr3_nt: TGTGCCAGCAGCGTAGCTGGGACTAGCTCCACCGGGGAGCTGTTTTTT; cdr3_aa: CASSVAGTSSTGELFF
v_call: TRBV7-2; d_call: TRBD1; j_call: TRBJ2-2; clone_size: -; cdr3_nt: TGTGCCAGCAGCTTTATCAGGGGGTCCGGGGAGCTGTTTTTT; cdr3_aa: CASSFIRGSGELFF
v_call: TRBV5-1; d_call: -; j_call: TRBJ1-4; clone_size: -; cdr3_nt: TGCGCCAGCAGCATTGGACAGCCTGCAACTAATGAAAAACTGTTTTTT; cdr3_aa: CASSIGQPATNEKLFF
v_call: TRBV3-1/TRBV3-2; d_call: TRBD1; j_call: TRBJ1-1; clone_size: -; cdr3_nt: TGTGCCAGCAGCGCGGGACAGGGGGACACTGAAGCTTTCTTT; cdr3_aa: CASSAGQGDTEAFF
v_call: TRBV5-6; d_call: -; j_call: TRBJ2-7; clone_size: -; cdr3_nt: TGTGCCAGCAGCTTGGCGGCAGCGCGTGCCTCTCGAGAGCAGTACTTC; cdr3_aa: CASSLAAARASREQYF
v_call: TRBV20-1; d_call: TRBD1; j_call: TRBJ1-6; clone_size: -; cdr3_nt: TGCAGTGCTAGTTCGACAGGGGGTCGAGGTTCACCCCTCCACTTT; cdr3_aa: CSASSTGGRGSPLHF
v_call: TRBV18; d_call: TRBD2; j_call: TRBJ2-2; clone_size: -; cdr3_nt: TGTGCCAGCTCACCACCGGGACTAGCGGGAGGTGCGAACACCGGGGAGCTGTTTTTT; cdr3_aa: CASSPPGLAGGANTGELFF
v_call: TRBV7-9; d_call: -; j_call: TRBJ1-5; clone_size: few; cdr3_nt: TGTGCCAGCAGCTTGACTAATCAGCCCCAGCATTTT; cdr3_aa: CASSLTNQPQHF
v_call: TRBV19; d_call: TRBD2; j_call: TRBJ2-5; clone_size: -; cdr3_nt: TGTGCCAGTAGTACGGGAGGATTAGCACAAGAGACCCAGTACTTC; cdr3_aa: CASSTGGLAQETQYF
v_call: TRBV4-1; d_call: TRBD2; j_call: TRBJ2-5; clone_size: -; cdr3_nt: TGCGCCAGCAGCCAAGATAGCGCGGGAGGGAGAAAGACCCAGTACTTC; cdr3_aa: CASSQDSAGGRKTQYF
v_call: TRBV29-1; d_call: TRBD2; j_call: TRBJ2-1; clone_size: -; cdr3_nt: TGCAGCGTCAGGACTAGTTGGAATGAGCAGTTCTTC; cdr3_aa: CSVRTSWNEQFF
v_call: TRBV28; d_call: -; j_call: TRBJ1-4; clone_size: -; cdr3_nt: TGTGCCAGCAGCATGACCGGCGGCGGAGAAAAACTGTTTTTT; cdr3_aa: CASSMTGGGEKLFF
v_call: TRBV2; d_call: -; j_call: TRBJ1-6; clone_size: -; cdr3_nt: TGTGCCATCACTGACAGGCAGAGCTCCTATAATTCACCCCTCCACTTT; cdr3_aa: CAITDRQSSYNSPLHF
v_call: TRBV4-2; d_call: TRBD1; j_call: TRBJ1-3; clone_size: -; cdr3_nt: TGTGCCAGCAGCCGCGCGGGACAGGGGATTTCCACCATATATTTT; cdr3_aa: CASSRAGQGISTIYF
v_call: TRBV7-6; d_call: TRBD2; j_call: TRBJ2-1; clone_size: -; cdr3_nt: TGTGCCAGCAGCTTATCAGCGGGACTAGCGGGAGCAGGGGAGCAGTTCTTC; cdr3_aa: CASSLSAGLAGAGEQFF
v_call: TRBV14; d_call: -; j_call: TRBJ2-4; clone_size: -; cdr3_nt: TGTGCCAGCAGCCAAGGGTCCGGGGTAGCCAAAAACATTCAGTACTTC; cdr3_aa: CASSQGSGVAKNIQYF
v_call: TRBV6-5; d_call: -; j_call: TRBJ1-5; clone_size: -; cdr3_nt: TGTGCCAGCAGTTGGGGGCGGCACAATCAGCCCCAGCATTTT; cdr3_aa: CASSWGRHNQPQHF
v_call: TRBV6-4; d_call: TRBD1; j_call: TRBJ2-1; clone_size: -; cdr3_nt: TGTGCCAGCAGTGAAAGTGGAACAGGGGTAGATGAGCAGTTCTTC; cdr3_aa: CASSESGTGVDEQFF
v_call: TRBV7-9; d_call: TRBD1; j_call: TRBJ1-4; clone_size: -; cdr3_nt: TGTGCCAGCAGCCAACGGGACAGTCTCAATTTT; cdr3_aa: CASSQRDSLNF
v_call: TRBV9; d_call: TRBD1; j_call: TRBJ1-4; clone_size: -; cdr3_nt: TGTGCCAGCAGCCTCCGGGAGGGGGCGGCGGGTGAAAAACTGTTTTTT; cdr3_aa: CASSLREGAAGEKLFF
v_call: TRBV6-2/TRBV6-3; d_call: TRBD1; j_call: TRBJ1-4; clone_size: -; cdr3_nt: TGTGCCAGCCGTTCCGGGACAGGGGACAGTGAAAAACTGTTTTTT; cdr3_aa: CASRSGTGDSEKLFF
v_call: TRBV10-1; d_call: TRBD1; j_call: TRBJ2-7; clone_size: -; cdr3_nt: TGCGCCAGCAGTCGAGGGGGCAGGCTACGGCTCAGCTCCTACGAGCAGTACTTC; cdr3_aa: CASSRGGRLRLSSYEQYF
v_call: TRBV24-1; d_call: -; j_call: TRBJ2-6; clone_size: -; cdr3_nt: TGTGCCACCAGTGACACCCGACAGGCCCCGTCCCTCTCTGGGGCCAACGTCCTGACTTTC; cdr3_aa: CATSDTRQAPSLSGANVLTF
v_call: TRBV6-5; d_call: -; j_call: TRBJ1-6; clone_size: -; cdr3_nt: TGTGCCAGCAGTTACTCGACGGGTTCACCCCTCCACTTT; cdr3_aa: CASSYSTGSPLHF
v_call: TRBV3-1/TRBV3-2; d_call: TRBD1; j_call: TRBJ1-3; clone_size: -; cdr3_nt: TGTGCCAGCAGCCAAAATCCAACTACAGGGGGCAGAAACACCATATATTTT; cdr3_aa: CASSQNPTTGGRNTIYF
v_call: TRBV25-1; d_call: -; j_call: TRBJ2-2; clone_size: few; cdr3_nt: TGTGCCAGCAGTGAGTTACAGAACACCGGGGAGCTGTTTTTT; cdr3_aa: CASSELQNTGELFF
v_call: TRBV28; d_call: TRBD1; j_call: TRBJ1-6; clone_size: -; cdr3_nt: TGTGCCAGCAGGACCGGGACAGAGAATTCACCCCTCCACTTT; cdr3_aa: CASRTGTENSPLHF
v_call: TRBV18; d_call: -; j_call: TRBJ2-3; clone_size: -; cdr3_nt: TGTGCCAGCTCAAACAAGGACACCTTCACAGATACGCAGTATTTT; cdr3_aa: CASSNKDTFTDTQYF
v_call: TRBV3-1/TRBV3-2; d_call: TRBD2; j_call: TRBJ2-1; clone_size: -; cdr3_nt: TGTGCCAGCAGCCAAAGCGGGAGCTACAATGAGCAGTTCTTC; cdr3_aa: CASSQSGSYNEQFF
v_call: TRBV6-5; d_call: -; j_call: TRBJ1-5; clone_size: few; cdr3_nt: TGTGCCAGCAGTTATACAGGCTGGGGCAATCAGCCCCAGCATTTT; cdr3_aa: CASSYTGWGNQPQHF